This T cell receptor beta chain was found in a study of blood T cell repertoires in COVID-19. Method: immunoSEQ multiplex PCR; TCRdb's copy keeps in-frame clones and lacks some. The sample includes over 95,000 clones, around 84% of them seen just once. Trimming removed 0 bases from V and 4 bases from J; junction bases left unmatched: 6. The CDR3 runs to 16 residues. Germline V CDR1 and CDR2: LGHDT, YNNKEL (reference sequence). This clonotype was obtained from an older woman with acute or convalescent COVID-19. The chain uses TRBV3-1 (or the pseudogene TRBV3-2) and TRBJ2-3; 8 bases map to TRBD2. Sequenced material: peripheral blood. DNA for the CDR3: TGTGCCAGCAGCCAAGAGGTAGCGGGGTTGGCAGATACGCAGTATTTT. Its translation: CASSQEVAGLADTQYF.